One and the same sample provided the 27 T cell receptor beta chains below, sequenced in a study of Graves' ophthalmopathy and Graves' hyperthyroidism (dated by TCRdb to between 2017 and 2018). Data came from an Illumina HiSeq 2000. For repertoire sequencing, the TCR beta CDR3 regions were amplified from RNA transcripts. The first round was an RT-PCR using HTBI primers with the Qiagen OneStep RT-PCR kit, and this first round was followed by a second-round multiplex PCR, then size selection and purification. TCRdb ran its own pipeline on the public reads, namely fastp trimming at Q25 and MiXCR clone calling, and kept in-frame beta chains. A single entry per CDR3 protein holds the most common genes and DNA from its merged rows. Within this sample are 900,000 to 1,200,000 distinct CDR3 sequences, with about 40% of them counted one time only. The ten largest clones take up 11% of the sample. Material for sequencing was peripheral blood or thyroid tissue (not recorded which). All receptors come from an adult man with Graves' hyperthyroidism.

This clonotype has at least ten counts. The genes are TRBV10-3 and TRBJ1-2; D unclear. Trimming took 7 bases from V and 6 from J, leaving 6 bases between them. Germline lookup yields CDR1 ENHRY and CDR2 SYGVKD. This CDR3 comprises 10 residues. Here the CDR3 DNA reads TGTGCCATCATCCCGGATGGCTACACCTTC. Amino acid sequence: CAIIPDGYTF.

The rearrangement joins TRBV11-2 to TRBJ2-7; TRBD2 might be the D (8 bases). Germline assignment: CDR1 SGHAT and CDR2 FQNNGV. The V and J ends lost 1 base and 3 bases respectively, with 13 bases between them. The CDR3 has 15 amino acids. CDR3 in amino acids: CASSLVAGQRYEQYF. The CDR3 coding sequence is TGTGCCAGCAGCTTAGTAGCGGGACAGCGCTACGAGCAGTACTTC.

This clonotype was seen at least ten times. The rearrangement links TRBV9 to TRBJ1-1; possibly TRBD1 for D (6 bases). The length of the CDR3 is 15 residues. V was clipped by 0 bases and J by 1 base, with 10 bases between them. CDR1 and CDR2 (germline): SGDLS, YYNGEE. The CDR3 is CASSVGTGSNTEAFF. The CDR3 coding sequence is TGTGCCAGCAGCGTAGGAACAGGGTCGAACACTGAAGCTTTCTTT.

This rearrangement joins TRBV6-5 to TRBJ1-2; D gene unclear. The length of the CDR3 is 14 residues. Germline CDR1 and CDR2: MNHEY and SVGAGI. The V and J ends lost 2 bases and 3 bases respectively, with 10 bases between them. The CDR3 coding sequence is TGTGCCAGCAGTTACGCCGGGGTTTACTATGGCTACACCTTC. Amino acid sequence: CASSYAGVYYGYTF.

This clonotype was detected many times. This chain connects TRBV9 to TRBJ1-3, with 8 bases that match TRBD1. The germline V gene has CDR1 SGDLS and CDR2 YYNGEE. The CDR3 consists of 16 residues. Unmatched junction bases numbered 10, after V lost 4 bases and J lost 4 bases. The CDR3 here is CASSKRIDRGGNTIYF. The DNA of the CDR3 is TGTGCCAGCAGCAAACGGATAGACAGGGGCGGAAACACCATATATTTT.

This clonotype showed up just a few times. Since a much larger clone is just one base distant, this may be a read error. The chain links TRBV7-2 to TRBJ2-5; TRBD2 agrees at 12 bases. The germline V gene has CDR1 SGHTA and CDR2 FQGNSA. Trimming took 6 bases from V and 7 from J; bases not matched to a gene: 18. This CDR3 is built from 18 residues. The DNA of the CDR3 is TGTGCCAGCAGTGAAGCGTTGGCTAGCGGGGGGGAGGAGGTGACCCAGTACTTC. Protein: CASSEALASGGEEVTQYF.

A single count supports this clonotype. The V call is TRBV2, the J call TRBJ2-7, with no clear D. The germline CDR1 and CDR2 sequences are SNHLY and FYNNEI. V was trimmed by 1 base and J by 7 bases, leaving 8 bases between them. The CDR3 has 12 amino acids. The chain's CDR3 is CASSEDPAEQYF. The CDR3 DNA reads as TGTGCCAGCAGTGAAGACCCCGCAGAGCAGTACTTC.

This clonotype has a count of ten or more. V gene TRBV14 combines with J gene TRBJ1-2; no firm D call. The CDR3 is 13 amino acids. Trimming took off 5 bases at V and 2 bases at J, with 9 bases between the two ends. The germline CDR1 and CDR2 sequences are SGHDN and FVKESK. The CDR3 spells CASSTTVNYGYTF. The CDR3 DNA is TGTGCCAGCAGCACGACGGTAAACTATGGCTACACCTTC.

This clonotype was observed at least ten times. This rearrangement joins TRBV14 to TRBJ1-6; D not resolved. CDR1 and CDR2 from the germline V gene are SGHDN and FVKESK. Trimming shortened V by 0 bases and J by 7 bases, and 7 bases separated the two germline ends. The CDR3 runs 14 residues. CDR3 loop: CASSQDEENSPLHF. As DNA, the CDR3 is TGTGCCAGCAGCCAAGATGAGGAGAATTCACCCCTCCACTTT.

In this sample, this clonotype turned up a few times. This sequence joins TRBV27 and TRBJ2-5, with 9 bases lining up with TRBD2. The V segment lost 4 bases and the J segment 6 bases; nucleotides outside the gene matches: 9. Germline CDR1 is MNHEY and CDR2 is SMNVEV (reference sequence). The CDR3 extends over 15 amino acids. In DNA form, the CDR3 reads TGTGCCAGCAGTTCTAGCGGGGTGGGGGAGAAGACCCAGTACTTC. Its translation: CASSSSGVGEKTQYF.

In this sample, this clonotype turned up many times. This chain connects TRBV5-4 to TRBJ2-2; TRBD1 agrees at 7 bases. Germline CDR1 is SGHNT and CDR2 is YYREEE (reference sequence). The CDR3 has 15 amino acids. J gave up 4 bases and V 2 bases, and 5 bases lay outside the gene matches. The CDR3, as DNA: TGTGCCAGCAGCTTAAGGGGGCGCAGCACCGGGGAGCTGTTTTTT. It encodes CASSLRGRSTGELFF.

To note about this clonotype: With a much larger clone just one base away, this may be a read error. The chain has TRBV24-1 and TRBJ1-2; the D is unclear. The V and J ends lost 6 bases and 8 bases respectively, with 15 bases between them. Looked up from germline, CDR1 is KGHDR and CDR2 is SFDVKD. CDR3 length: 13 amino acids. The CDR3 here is CATSLSAGFGYTF. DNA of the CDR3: TGTGCCACCAGTTTATCTGCAGGCTTCGGCTACACCTTC.

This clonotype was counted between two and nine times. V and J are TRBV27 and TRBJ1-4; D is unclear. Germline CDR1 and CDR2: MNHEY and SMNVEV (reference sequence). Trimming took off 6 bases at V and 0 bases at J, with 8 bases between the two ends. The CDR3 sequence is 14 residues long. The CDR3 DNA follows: TGTGCCAGCAGGGCACGAGCAACTAATGAAAAACTGTTTTTT. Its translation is CASRARATNEKLFF.

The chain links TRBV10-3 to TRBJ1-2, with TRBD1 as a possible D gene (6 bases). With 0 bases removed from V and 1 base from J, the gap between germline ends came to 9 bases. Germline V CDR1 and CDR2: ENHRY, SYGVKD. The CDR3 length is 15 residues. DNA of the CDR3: TGTGCCATCAGTGAGTCGGCAGGGGTTAACTATGGCTACACCTTC. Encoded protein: CAISESAGVNYGYTF.

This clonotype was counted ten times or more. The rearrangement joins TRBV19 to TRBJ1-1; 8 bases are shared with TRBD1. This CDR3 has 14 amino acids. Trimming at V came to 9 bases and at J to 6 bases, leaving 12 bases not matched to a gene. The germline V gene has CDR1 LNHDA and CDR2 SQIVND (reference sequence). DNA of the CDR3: TGTGCCAGCGCAGGGGGCTTCGGGCTCGCTGAAGCTTTCTTT. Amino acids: CASAGGFGLAEAFF.

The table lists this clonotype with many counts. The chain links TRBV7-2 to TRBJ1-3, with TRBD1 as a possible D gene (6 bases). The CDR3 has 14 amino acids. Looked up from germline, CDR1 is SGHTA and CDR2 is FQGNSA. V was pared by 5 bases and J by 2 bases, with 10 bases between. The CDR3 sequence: CASSPTGTGNTIYF. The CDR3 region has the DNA TGTGCCAGCAGCCCAACAGGGACTGGAAACACCATATATTTT.

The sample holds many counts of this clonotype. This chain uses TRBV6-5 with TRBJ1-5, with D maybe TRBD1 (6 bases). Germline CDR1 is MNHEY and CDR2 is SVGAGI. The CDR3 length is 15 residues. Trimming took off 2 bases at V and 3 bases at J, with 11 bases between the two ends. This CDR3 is CASSYKQGDNQPQHF. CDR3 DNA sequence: TGTGCCAGCAGTTACAAACAGGGAGACAATCAGCCCCAGCATTTT.

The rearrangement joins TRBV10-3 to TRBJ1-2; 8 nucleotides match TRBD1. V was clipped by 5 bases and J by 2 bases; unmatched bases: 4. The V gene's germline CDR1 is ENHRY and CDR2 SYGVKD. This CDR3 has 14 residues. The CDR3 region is CAISSTGGNYGYTF. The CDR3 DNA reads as TGTGCCATCAGTTCAACAGGGGGAAACTATGGCTACACCTTC.

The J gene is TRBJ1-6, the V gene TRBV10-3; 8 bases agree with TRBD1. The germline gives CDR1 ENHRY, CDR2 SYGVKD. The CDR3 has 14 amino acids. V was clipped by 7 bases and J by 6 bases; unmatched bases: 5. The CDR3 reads CAIKEGQGNSPLHF. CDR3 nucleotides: TGTGCCATCAAGGAAGGACAGGGTAATTCACCCCTCCACTTT.

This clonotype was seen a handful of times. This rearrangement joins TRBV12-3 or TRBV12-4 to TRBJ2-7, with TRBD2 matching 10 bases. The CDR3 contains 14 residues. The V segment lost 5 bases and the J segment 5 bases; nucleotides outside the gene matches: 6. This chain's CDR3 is CASSPGLATNEQYF. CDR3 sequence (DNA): TGTGCCAGCAGTCCGGGACTAGCGACGAACGAGCAGTACTTC.

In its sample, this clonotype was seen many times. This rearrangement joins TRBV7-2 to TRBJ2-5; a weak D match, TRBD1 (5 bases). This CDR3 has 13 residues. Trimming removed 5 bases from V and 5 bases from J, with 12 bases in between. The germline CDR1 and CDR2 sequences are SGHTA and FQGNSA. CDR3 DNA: TGTGCCAGCAGCCCCCTGGGGCGGGAGACCCAGTACTTC. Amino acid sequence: CASSPLGRETQYF.

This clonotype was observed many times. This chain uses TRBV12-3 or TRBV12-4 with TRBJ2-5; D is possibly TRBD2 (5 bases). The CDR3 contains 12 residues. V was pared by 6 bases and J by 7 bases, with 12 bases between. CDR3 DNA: TGTGCCAGCAGACACCCGAGCGGGACCCAGTACTTC. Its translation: CASRHPSGTQYF.

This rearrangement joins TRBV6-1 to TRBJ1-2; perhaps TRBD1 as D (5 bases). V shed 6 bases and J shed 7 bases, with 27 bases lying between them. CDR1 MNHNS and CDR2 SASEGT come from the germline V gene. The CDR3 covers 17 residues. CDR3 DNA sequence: TGTGCCAGCAGCCACCGGTCCGGGGGTGTCCGGTTCGGTGGCTACACCTTC. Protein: CASSHRSGGVRFGGYTF.

The CDR3 nucleotides are TGTGCCAGCAGCCCAAACCGGGACCCGAGTGGGTATGGCTACACCTTC. This translates into CASSPNRDPSGYGYTF. This chain uses TRBV12-3 or TRBV12-4 with TRBJ1-2, with D tentatively TRBD1 (5 bases). The V end was cut by 6 bases, the J end by 5 bases, with 22 bases between. The CDR3 has 16 residues.

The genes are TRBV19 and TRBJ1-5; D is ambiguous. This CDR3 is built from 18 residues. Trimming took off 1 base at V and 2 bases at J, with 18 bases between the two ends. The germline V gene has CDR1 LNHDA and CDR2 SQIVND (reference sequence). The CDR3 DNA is TGTGCCAGTAGTATAGTGGGGTTTTTGGTTTCAGGCAATCAGCCCCAGCATTTT. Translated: CASSIVGFLVSGNQPQHF.

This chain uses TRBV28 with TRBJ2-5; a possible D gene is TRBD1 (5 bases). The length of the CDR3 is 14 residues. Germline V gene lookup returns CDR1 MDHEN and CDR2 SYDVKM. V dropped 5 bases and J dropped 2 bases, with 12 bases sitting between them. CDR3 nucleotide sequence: TGTGCCAGCAGTCCGAGGACAAGACAAGAGACCCAGTACTTC. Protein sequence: CASSPRTRQETQYF.

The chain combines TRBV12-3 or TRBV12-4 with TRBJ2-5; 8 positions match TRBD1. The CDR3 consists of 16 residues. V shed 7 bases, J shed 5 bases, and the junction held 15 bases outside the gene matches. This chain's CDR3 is CASIKRQGTGVETQYF. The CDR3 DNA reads TGTGCCAGCATCAAAAGACAGGGGACGGGAGTTGAGACCCAGTACTTC.